The TCR beta chain under discussion was sequenced for a study of blood T cell repertoires in COVID-19. The V gene end was trimmed by 4 bases and the J gene end by 0 bases; junction bases not matched to a gene: 6. CDR1 and CDR2 (germline): LGHNA, YNFKEQ. CDR3 length: 18 residues. This clone has only a few counts. TCRdb keeps only in-frame clones here, not all; method: immunoSEQ multiplex PCR. This sample has more than 110,000 clones, with roughly 76% found just once. This sequence was found in a man older than 75 with acute or convalescent COVID-19. This chain uses TRBV4-2 with TRBJ2-3; 14 nucleotides match TRBD2. The sequenced material came from peripheral blood. The DNA for the CDR3 is TGTGCCAGCAGCCGGGGACTAGCGGGGGCCCGAAGCACAGATACGCAGTATTTT. This sequence encodes CASSRGLAGARSTDTQYF.